This T cell receptor beta chain is from a study of T cell repertoires in cytomegalovirus infection. For the study at large: Indicated by public TCR beta signatures were CMV infection and matching HLA type.

The study's findings and limits: Ex vivo responses were dominated by HLA-C-restricted CMV-specific TCR beta clonotypes. Carriers of CMV and the relevant HLA type were discriminated by public TCR beta frequency.

This clonotype has a count of ten or more. What it recognizes is unknown. TCRdb itself ran the reads through MiXCR, one entry per CDR3 protein. The profile shows 210,000 or so distinct CDR3 sequences, 6.5% of them singletons. Germline V gives CDR1 MDHEN, CDR2 SYDVKM. Trimming shortened V by 5 bases and J by 8 bases, and 24 bases separated the two germline ends. This CDR3 is built from 17 residues. The clonotype was recovered from a human donor in good health (CMV status not recorded). Some clones in this sample may be carry-over from other donors' samples. Sequences were obtained from PBMCs. The rearrangement uses TRBV28 and TRBJ1-4, with a possible D match to TRBD1 (5 bases). For the CDR3, the DNA is TGTGCCAGCAGTACAGCCGTGCCTGGGACGGTTAAGGAAAAACTGTTTTTT. Amino acids: CASSTAVPGTVKEKLFF.